This T cell receptor (beta chain) was captured in a study of blood T cell repertoires in COVID-19. Study-wide background: In each case, the material was cDNA or gDNA derived from T cells, B-cell-depleted T cells, or PBMCs.

Profiled with immunoSEQ multiplex PCR; TCRdb holds only in-frame clones, not every one. The profile shows about 15,000 clones, 85% to 90% of them singletons. Followed over time, Seattle patients had been enrolled while infection was active. CDR1 LNHDA and CDR2 SQIVND come from the germline V gene (reference sequence). The CDR3 loop spans 15 amino acids. The J segment lost 2 bases and the V segment lost 8 bases, leaving 9 bases of the junction unmatched. The J gene is TRBJ2-1, the V gene TRBV19; TRBD2 matches 7 bases. The sequenced sample consisted of peripheral blood. This receptor was obtained from a woman older than 75 with COVID-19, enrolled during active disease. The CDR3 is CASLLAGKTYNEQFF. The CDR3 DNA reads TGTGCCAGTCTCTTAGCGGGCAAAACCTACAATGAGCAGTTCTTC.